Only one count was recorded for the clone carrying this TCR beta chain. Its matching antigen is unknown. Looked up from germline, CDR1 is SGHAT and CDR2 is FQNNGV. The CDR3 is made up of 12 amino acids. Deletions cut 5 bases from V and 6 bases from J, with 9 bases between. The data belong to a study of long-term antiretroviral therapy in people with HIV. Study-wide context: Initial samples were collected about a decade before the 2015 immediate-ART recommendation.

Study findings and constraints: The ART regimens used between the mid-2000s and the late 2010s may be less effective than current ones. The study found that diversity rose after ART but stayed below transplant donor controls. Dominant in the repertoire at all time points were clones expanded before ART.

At survey level, the immunoSEQ assay was run in its v3.0 version. Sequencing used immunoSEQ multiplex PCR; TCRdb keeps in-frame clones, though not all of them. The data contain more than 12,000 clones, 77% of them singletons. The genes are TRBV11-2 and TRBJ2-3; D is ambiguous. The source of this sequence is a man in his forties or fifties with HIV. The material was unsorted PBMCs, obtained 1.3 years before starting antiretroviral therapy. CDR3 DNA: TGTGCCAGCAGCCCGGGTAGGGATACGCAGTATTTT. As protein: CASSPGRDTQYF.